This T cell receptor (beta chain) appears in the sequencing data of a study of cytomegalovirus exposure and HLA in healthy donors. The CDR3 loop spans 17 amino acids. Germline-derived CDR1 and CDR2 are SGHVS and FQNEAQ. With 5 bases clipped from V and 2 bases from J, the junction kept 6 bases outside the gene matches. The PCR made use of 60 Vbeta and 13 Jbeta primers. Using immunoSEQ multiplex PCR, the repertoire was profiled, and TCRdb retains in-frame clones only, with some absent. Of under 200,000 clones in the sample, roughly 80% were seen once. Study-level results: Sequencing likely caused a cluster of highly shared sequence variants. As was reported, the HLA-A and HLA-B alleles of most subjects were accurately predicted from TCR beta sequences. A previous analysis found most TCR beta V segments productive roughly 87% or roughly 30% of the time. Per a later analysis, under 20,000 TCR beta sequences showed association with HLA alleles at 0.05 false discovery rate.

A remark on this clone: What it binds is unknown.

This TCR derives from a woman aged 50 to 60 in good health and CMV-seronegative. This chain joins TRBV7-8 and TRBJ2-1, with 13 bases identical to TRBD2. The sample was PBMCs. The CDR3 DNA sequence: TGTGCCAGCAGCAAGAAACTAGCGGGAGGGCCCTACAATGAGCAGTTCTTC. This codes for CASSKKLAGGPYNEQFF.